This entry lists 26 T cell receptor beta chains sequenced from one sample in a study of shared clonotypes between healthy human individuals. CD45RO-negative cells were positively selected for CCR7, leaving out terminally differentiated effector memory CD45RA+ cells. Method: immunoSEQ multiplex PCR; TCRdb's copy keeps in-frame clones and lacks some. Of roughly 2.1 million clones in the sample, 85% to 95% are singletons; the top ten hold about 1.8%. Material: naive CD8+ T cells from PBMCs. The receptors originated from a man aged 18 to 29 in good health. Some clones in this sample may be carry-over from other donors' samples.

The chain couples TRBV19 to TRBJ2-7; D might be TRBD2 (5 bases). Germline values: CDR1 LNHDA, CDR2 SQIVND (reference sequence). The CDR3 covers 13 residues. V was trimmed by 6 bases and J by 3 bases, leaving 12 bases between them. The CDR3 sequence is CASRAGSDYEQYF. The DNA of the CDR3 is TGTGCCAGTAGGGCGGGTTCGGACTACGAGCAGTACTTC.

The CDR3, as DNA: TGTGCCAGCAGCTTAGTCTGGGTCGGAGGAAATTTCACAGATACGCAGTATTTT. Protein product: CASSLVWVGGNFTDTQYF. The V and J genes are TRBV11-2 and TRBJ2-3; D might be TRBD2 (5 bases). V was cut by 1 base and J by 2 bases, with 19 bases left in between. Germline CDR1 reads SGHAT; CDR2 reads FQNNGV. This CDR3 is built from 18 residues.

The J gene is TRBJ2-1, the V gene TRBV25-1; a possible D gene is TRBD2 (6 bases). This CDR3 comprises 16 residues. Germline assignment: CDR1 MGHDK and CDR2 SYGVNS. The ends were cut back, 1 base at V and 2 bases at J, with 12 bases in the middle. The CDR3 loop is CASSELPGGAYNEQFF. CDR3 coding DNA: TGTGCCAGCAGTGAATTGCCCGGAGGGGCCTACAATGAGCAGTTCTTC.

The chain combines TRBV27 with TRBJ1-6; D gene ambiguous. V lost 5 bases, J lost 9 bases, and 8 bases lay in between. The CDR3 totals 12 residues. Germline V gives CDR1 MNHEY, CDR2 SMNVEV (reference sequence). This CDR3 reads CASSPLRSPLHF. The CDR3 DNA reads TGTGCCAGCAGTCCGCTACGTTCACCCCTCCACTTT.

The chain employs TRBV10-3 and TRBJ2-7; no clear D gene. There are 13 residues in the CDR3. V lost 10 bases, J lost 2 bases, and 15 bases lay in between. Germline values: CDR1 ENHRY, CDR2 SYGVKD. The CDR3: CATSNDGTYEQYF. CDR3 nucleotide sequence: TGTGCCACTTCGAATGACGGTACCTACGAGCAGTACTTC.

The V gene is TRBV28, the J gene TRBJ2-3, with 10 bases aligning to TRBD2. The CDR3 length is 14 residues. V trimming: 2 bases; J trimming: 14 bases; junction bases outside the gene matches: 10. Germline V gene lookup returns CDR1 MDHEN and CDR2 SYDVKM. As DNA, the CDR3 is TGTGCCAGCAGTTTAAAGCTAGCGGGAGTCGAGGCGTATTTT. Its translation is CASSLKLAGVEAYF.

The chain employs TRBV13 and TRBJ2-1; 7 positions agree with TRBD2. The CDR3 contains 15 residues. J gave up 5 bases and V 6 bases, and 10 bases lay outside the gene matches. CDR1 and CDR2 (germline): PRHDT, FYEKMQ (reference sequence). Here the CDR3 DNA reads TGTGCCAGCAGTAACTGGGGGGAGGGAAACAATGAGCAGTTCTTC. Protein: CASSNWGEGNNEQFF.

The rearrangement uses TRBV7-8 and TRBJ2-1; 7 nucleotides line up with TRBD2. Germline trimming cut 0 bases from V and 0 bases from J; bases unmatched to any gene: 5. The CDR3 sequence is 17 residues long. The V gene's germline CDR1 is SGHVS and CDR2 FQNEAQ. CDR3 bases: TGTGCCAGCAGCTTAGCGTGGGGGGGGAGCTCCTACAATGAGCAGTTCTTC. It yields the protein CASSLAWGGSSYNEQFF.

V gene TRBV7-9 combines with J gene TRBJ1-5, with D maybe TRBD1 (5 bases). This CDR3 region has 14 residues. V dropped 5 bases and J dropped 7 bases, with 15 bases sitting between them. Germline V CDR1 and CDR2: SEHNR, FQNEAQ (reference sequence). The CDR3 bases are TGTGCCAGCAGCACGGGGGGAGTGGGACAGCCCCAGCATTTT. Translation: CASSTGGVGQPQHF.

The chain is built from TRBV7-9 and TRBJ2-6; TRBD1 agrees at 7 bases. The germline gives CDR1 SEHNR, CDR2 FQNEAQ (reference sequence). V was pared by 6 bases and J by 2 bases, with 7 bases of the junction left unmatched. The CDR3 totals 16 residues. CDR3 residues: CASSPTGVTGANVLTF. The CDR3 coding sequence is TGTGCCAGCAGTCCTACAGGGGTAACTGGGGCCAACGTCCTGACTTTC.

This chain connects TRBV28 to TRBJ1-3; no clear D gene. The CDR3 spans 15 residues. V was clipped by 1 base and J by 0 bases, with 7 bases between them. The germline V gene has CDR1 MDHEN and CDR2 SYDVKM. The CDR3 DNA sequence: TGTGCCAGCAGTTTATTCCGGGGCTCTGGAAACACCATATATTTT. Amino acids: CASSLFRGSGNTIYF.

The chain employs TRBV27 and TRBJ2-7; D not certain. CDR1 and CDR2 from the germline V gene are MNHEY and SMNVEV (reference sequence). V was trimmed by 2 bases and J by 2 bases, leaving 10 bases between them. CDR3 length: 14 amino acids. DNA for the CDR3: TGTGCCAGCAGTTTACTAGTAGCCCCCTACGAGCAGTACTTC. It is translated as CASSLLVAPYEQYF.

The chain uses TRBV7-9 and TRBJ2-5; D not resolved. CDR1 SEHNR and CDR2 FQNEAQ come from the germline V gene (reference sequence). The CDR3 length is 12 residues. V lost 7 bases to trimming and J lost 5 bases, with 11 bases between them. CDR3 sequence: CASTRPRETQYF. DNA of the CDR3: TGTGCCAGCACCAGACCCAGGGAGACCCAGTACTTC. The full variable domain, with the rest looked up from reference TRBV7-9 and TRBJ2-5, is DTGVSQNPRHKITKRGQNVTFRCDPISEHNRLYWYRQTLGQGPEFLTYFQNEAQLEKSRLLSDRFSAERPKGSFSTLEIQRTEQGDSAMYLCASTRPRETQYFGPGTRLLVL.

This clone appeared a single time. This chain uses TRBV14 with TRBJ1-1; D gene ambiguous. The CDR3 has 15 residues. Trimming stripped 0 bases from V and 0 bases from J, with 8 bases between. Germline V gene sequence: CDR1 SGHDN, CDR2 FVKESK. The CDR3 nucleotides are TGTGCCAGCAGCCAAGATATATCCCTGAACACTGAAGCTTTCTTT. This codes for CASSQDISLNTEAFF.

The rearrangement uses TRBV7-8 and TRBJ2-3; TRBD2 matches 9 bases. After removal of 2 bases from V and 4 bases from J, the junction contained 10 bases not matched to a gene. Germline V CDR1 and CDR2: SGHVS, FQNEAQ. The CDR3 extends over 17 amino acids. The CDR3 nucleotides are TGTGCCAGCAGCTTATCCTTAGCGGGAGCTGTCCCAGATACGCAGTATTTT. Residues: CASSLSLAGAVPDTQYF.

The CDR3 bases are TGCGCCAGCAGCCAAGGCCCGACTAGCGGATACACAGATACGCAGTATTTT. Residues: CASSQGPTSGYTDTQYF. The rearrangement links TRBV4-1 to TRBJ2-3; 9 nucleotides match TRBD2. The CDR3 extends over 17 amino acids. J gave up 2 bases and V 1 base, and 7 bases lay outside the gene matches. Per the germline V gene, CDR1 is MGHRA and CDR2 is YSYEKL.

Details on this clone: The identical CDR3 is also encoded by other nucleotide sequences in the sample. The gene calls are TRBV9 and TRBJ1-1; 7 bases align to TRBD1. Germline CDR1 reads SGDLS; CDR2 reads YYNGEE. CDR3 length: 15 amino acids. After removal of 0 bases from V and 2 bases from J, the junction contained 4 bases not matched to a gene. CDR3 residues: CASSVGGDRNTEAFF. The CDR3 DNA follows: TGTGCCAGCAGCGTAGGAGGGGACAGAAACACTGAAGCTTTCTTT. The full variable domain, completed using reference TRBV9 and TRBJ1-1, is DSGVTQTPKHLITATGQRVTLRCSPRSGDLSVYWYQQSLDQGLQFLIQYYNGEERAKGNILERFSAQQFPDLHSELNLSSLELGDSALYFCASSVGGDRNTEAFFGQGTRLTVV.

CDR3 nucleotide sequence: TGTGCCAGCAGCCGTGCTCCAACTTATCAGCCCCAGCATTTT. It codes for CASSRAPTYQPQHF. The chain is built from TRBV7-9 and TRBJ1-5; D unclear. CDR3 size: 14 residues. The ends were cut back, 5 bases at V and 5 bases at J, with 13 bases in the middle. Looked up from germline, CDR1 is SEHNR and CDR2 is FQNEAQ (reference sequence).

The chain combines TRBV7-9 with TRBJ1-2, with a tentative D call TRBD1 (6 bases). The CDR3 is 15 residues long. Germline-derived CDR1 and CDR2 are SEHNR and FQNEAQ (reference sequence). The germline V and J ends were trimmed by 5 bases and 6 bases, with 19 bases remaining between them. This CDR3 reads CASSHGSRDTDGYTF. CDR3 DNA sequence: TGTGCCAGCAGCCATGGGTCCCGGGACACGGATGGCTACACCTTC.

The genes are TRBV28 and TRBJ1-3; D remains unclear. The V and J ends lost 5 bases and 4 bases respectively, with 18 bases between them. This CDR3 comprises 16 residues. Germline loops: CDR1 MDHEN, CDR2 SYDVKM. The DNA of the CDR3 is TGTGCCAGCAGTAACGACGAGGAGGGCTCCGGAAACACCATATATTTT. Its protein is CASSNDEEGSGNTIYF.

The J gene is TRBJ2-1, the V gene TRBV11-2; 9 positions agree with TRBD2. CDR3 length equals 16 residues. The V gene end was trimmed by 2 bases and the J gene end by 8 bases; junction bases not matched to a gene: 10. Germline-derived CDR1 and CDR2 are SGHAT and FQNNGV. The CDR3 protein is CASSLYRTSASHEQFF. DNA of the CDR3: TGTGCCAGCAGCTTATATCGGACTAGCGCTAGCCATGAGCAGTTCTTC.

V is TRBV27 and J is TRBJ2-3; tentatively, D is TRBD2 (6 bases). Germline V CDR1 and CDR2: MNHEY, SMNVEV (reference sequence). V was cut by 0 bases and J by 4 bases, with 11 bases left in between. The CDR3 spans 15 residues. CDR3 nucleotide sequence: TGTGCCAGCAGTTTATCGATTAGCGGATCAGATACGCAGTATTTT. It codes for CASSLSISGSDTQYF.

This chain joins TRBV7-2 and TRBJ2-1; a possible D gene is TRBD2 (5 bases). Germline loops: CDR1 SGHTA, CDR2 FQGNSA. V was clipped by 7 bases and J by 3 bases, with 16 bases between them. The CDR3 runs 15 residues. The CDR3 DNA sequence: TGTGCCAGCACCCGTTGGTTCGGGGACTACAATGAGCAGTTCTTC. Translation: CASTRWFGDYNEQFF.

Comment on this clone: At the DNA level, this CDR3 is encoded by other sequences in the same sample as well. This chain joins TRBV9 and TRBJ2-1; 9 bases align to TRBD2. Germline V gene lookup returns CDR1 SGDLS and CDR2 YYNGEE. The CDR3 is 15 residues long. V lost 0 bases and J lost 7; bases outside the gene matches: 5. CDR3 in amino acids: CASSVGAGGGNEQFF. The CDR3 coding sequence is TGTGCCAGCAGCGTAGGGGCGGGAGGGGGAAATGAGCAGTTCTTC.

V is TRBV7-8 and J is TRBJ1-2; 11 bases match TRBD1. The CDR3 runs 15 residues. Per the germline V gene, CDR1 is SGHVS and CDR2 is FQNEAQ. V lost 4 bases, J lost 4 bases, and 5 bases stayed unmatched. CDR3 sequence: CASSSWTGGGYGYTF. The CDR3 DNA reads as TGTGCCAGCAGCTCTTGGACAGGGGGCGGCTATGGCTACACCTTC.

V is TRBV29-1 and J is TRBJ2-2; D may match TRBD1 or TRBD2 (6 bases each). V was shortened by 7 bases and J by 4 bases, with 16 bases between the two germline ends. The germline gives CDR1 SQVTM, CDR2 ANQGSEA. The CDR3 is made up of 14 amino acids. The CDR3 DNA is TGCAGCGCCCTAGGGGGGCGGGGCACCGGGGAGCTGTTTTTT. Its protein is CSALGGRGTGELFF.